This TCR beta chain was recorded in a study of regulatory T cells in long-lasting Graves disease (dated by TCRdb to the early 2020s). About the study as a whole: Newly diagnosed Graves' disease patients had taken antithyroid drugs for less than 3 months. This study used TCR sequencing and RNA sequencing of peripheral blood to compare persistent Graves' disease patients against newly diagnosed Graves' disease patients. The study was registered as a clinical trial and conducted in China. A total of 33 samples underwent TCR sequencing, from some 13 patients with persistent Graves' disease and some 20 patients with newly diagnosed Graves' disease. What the authors observed across the whole study: Because the primary lesion, thyroid tissue, could not be accessed, the study looked at peripheral blood alone. Sequencing and analysis were restricted to the TCR beta chain. Compared with newly diagnosed patients, patients with persistent Graves' disease had lower TCR Shannon entropy and fewer highly expanded clones, which suggests clonal expansion. The authors acknowledged the small sample size as a limitation that may reduce accuracy. Preferential use of TRBV28, TRBJ1-2 and TRBJ2-5 was observed in persistent disease, whereas TRBV20-1 and TRBJ2-1 were favored in newly diagnosed disease. More public clonotypes were shared among persistent patients (over 2,500) than among newly diagnosed patients (more than 950).

The sample's time point, from its label and the paper: newly diagnosed GD, antithyroid drugs for less than 3 months. RNA was extracted from PBMCs in TRIzol for both TCR sequencing and RNA sequencing. The diagnosis of Graves' disease was made according to American Thyroid Association guidelines. The patients came from an endocrinology department in Xi'an, China. From each patient, around 9.3 milliliters of peripheral blood was collected into an EDTA anticoagulant tube. Ficoll Paque Plus density gradient separation was used to isolate PBMCs, and no further T cell sorting was done. An Agilent 2100 Bioanalyzer and agarose gel were used to assess RNA quality, and a NanoDrop 2000 was used to measure RNA concentration. For CDR1 and CDR2, the germline V gene lists SGHRS and YFSETQ. V trim: 4 bases; J trim: 9 bases; unmatched bases: 10. Taken from cysteine to phenylalanine, the CDR3 has 16 residues. Of all the DNA, just the CDR3 is kept, 48 bases in frame from base 1.

This clonotype appeared a few times. Its antigen specificity is not known. Base qualities are missing; no much larger clone stands one base away. The method behind the library was multiplex PCR. This sample was sequenced with an Illumina HiSeq 4000. TCR beta libraries were built with iRepertoire HTBI primers and Arm-PCR amplification of CDR3 regions. PCR products were gel purified before sequencing. The published analysis was carried out like this. Across samples, 62 TRBV and around 15 TRBJ segments were identified and used for gene usage analysis of CDR3 amino acid clonotypes. COPE and FqMerger were used to merge filtered high-quality paired reads into contigs. BLAST was used to align contigs to the IMGT TRBV, TRBD and TRBJ reference genes, and CDR3 was defined following IMGT. Highly expanded clones were defined as clonotypes with a frequency above 0.1%. Shannon entropy served as the measure of repertoire diversity, while the Gini coefficient captured V-J evenness. A clonotype found in more than one individual was treated as public. The public reads were quality trimmed at Q25 with fastp and then assembled into clones with MiXCR by TCRdb, keeping productive beta chains. Each CDR3 protein appears once, grouped with its most common genes and DNA. TCRdb's processing, not the study's, gives the V and J calls here. The sample data list 450,000 to 500,000 distinct CDR3 sequences, and 15% to 20% of these were observed just once. 9% to 15% of the sample comes from the top ten.

Separately, the same data were catalogued under a study of T cells in Graves' hyperthyroidism and ophthalmopathy. Drawing on the second study: Stable Graves' hyperthyroidism was defined as the absence of progression to ophthalmopathy over 18 months of follow-up. Hyperthyroidism patients were newly diagnosed, had a disease duration of under 2 months, and were aged 18 to 65 years. The study excluded patients with uncontrolled infections, other autoimmune diseases, pregnancy or lactation. Diagnoses were based on clinical symptoms, serum thyroxine and TRAb, thyroid ultrasound and orbital computed tomography. A first-round RT-PCR of the TCR CDR3 used the HTBI primer set with the Qiagen OneStep RT-PCR kit. Most expanded thyroid clonotypes (frequency above 0.001) were also detected in blood, a finding suggesting that blood repertoires may reflect thyroid immune responses. A 13 V-J signature model separated ophthalmopathy from stable hyperthyroidism, with around 90% sensitivity and 81.08% specificity in cross-validation and 80%/75% in testing. In validation, progression to ophthalmopathy was predicted by the model with 70.59% sensitivity and 72.22% specificity, a median of 6.5 months before onset. To identify distinguishing TCR V-J signatures, a discovery cohort of about a hundred patients was used, comprising 40 to 45 with Graves' ophthalmopathy and 55 to 65 with stable Graves' hyperthyroidism. Prospective prediction of ophthalmopathy was tested in an independent validation cohort consisting of 18 to 20 hyperthyroidism patients and approximately 16 patients who later progressed to ophthalmopathy. The approximately 100 discovery patients were divided at random into training and test sets in a 7:3 ratio. The study also compared thyroid tissue and blood T-cell repertoires from roughly 6 Graves' hyperthyroidism patients. Once sampling was done, hyperthyroidism patients were given methimazole at a starting dose of 30 mg daily, whereas ophthalmopathy patients were given high-dose intravenous methylprednisolone. Libraries were constructed in a second round of multiplex PCR, after which size selection and purification were carried out. Sequencing of the libraries was done on an Illumina HiSeq2000 using paired-end 100 bp reads. SOAPnuke was used to process the raw data, with reads discarded if the reads contained adapters or uncalled bases, had a mean Phred below 15, or lacked an exact constant-primer or identifier match. High-quality paired reads were merged with COPE v1.2.5, and unique nucleotide sequences were defined as clonotypes. Clonotypes were aligned to IMGT TRBV, TRBD and TRBJ reference segments using MiTCR v1.1. Only V-J combinations with frequency above 0.0001, covering about 99% of repertoires, were analysed. A TCS score was defined as the ratio between F50 (clonal expansion) and ExV (chaos), using BLOSUM62-based TCRdist between CDR3 peptides within each V-J. Welch's t-statistics and random forest reduced just over 500 V-J features to 10 to 15, which were used in a naive Bayes classifier (R e1071). No statistical method was used to fix the sample size in advance, and group allocation was not hidden from the investigators. According to the paper, TCR Vbeta CDR3 sequencing was carried out on 135 peripheral blood samples, which came from over 40 ophthalmopathy, under 80 hyperthyroidism and approximately 17 progressor patients.

This receptor was obtained from a man aged 35 to 55 with Graves disease. Donor details come from another sample of the same person, matched by shared clones. The source material was peripheral blood mononuclear cells (PBMCs), sampled at new diagnosis, from a patient treated with antithyroid drugs. The V gene is TRBV5-1 and the J gene is TRBJ2-1; TRBD2 fits 13 bases in the junction. The sequenced DNA: TGCGCCAGCAGCCCACCCTGGACTAGCGGGAGTGGTGAGCAGTTCTTC. Its translation is CASSPPWTSGSGEQFF.